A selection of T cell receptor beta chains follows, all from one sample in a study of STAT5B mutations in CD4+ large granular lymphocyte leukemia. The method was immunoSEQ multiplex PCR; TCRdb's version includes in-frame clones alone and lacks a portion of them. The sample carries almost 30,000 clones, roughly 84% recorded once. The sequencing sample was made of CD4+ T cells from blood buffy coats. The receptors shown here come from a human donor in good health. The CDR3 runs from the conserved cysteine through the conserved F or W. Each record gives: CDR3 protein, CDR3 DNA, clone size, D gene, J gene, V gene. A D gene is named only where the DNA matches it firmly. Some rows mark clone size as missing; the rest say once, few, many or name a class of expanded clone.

CASSLGYYEQYF TGTGCCAGCAGCTTAGGATACTACGAGCAGTACTTC . . TRBJ2-7 TRBV7-9
CASSVANAGPTDTQYF TGTGCCAGCAGCGTAGCCAATGCGGGACCCACAGATACGCAGTATTTT . . TRBJ2-3 TRBV9
CASSQAQGTVTYGYTF TGCGCCAGCAGCCAAGCCCAAGGGACGGTCACATATGGCTACACCTTC once . TRBJ1-2 TRBV4-1
CASSRDRAPRDTQYF TGCGCCAGCAGCCGGGACAGGGCACCCAGAGATACGCAGTATTTT . TRBD1 TRBJ2-3 TRBV5-1
CASSLVWGSVGEQFF TGTGCCAGCAGCTTAGTCTGGGGTAGCGTGGGAGAGCAGTTCTTC . . TRBJ2-1 TRBV7-2
CASSPRGGSSNEKLFF TGTGCCAGCAGCCCCCGAGGGGGGTCCTCGAATGAAAAACTGTTTTTT . . TRBJ1-4 TRBV7-9
CASSEWQSTGNTIYF TGTGCCAGCAGTGAATGGCAGTCAACTGGAAACACCATATATTTT . . TRBJ1-3 TRBV2
CASSESGVKENEQFF TGTGCCAGCAGTGAGAGCGGGGTCAAAGAGAATGAGCAGTTCTTC . TRBD2 TRBJ2-1 TRBV28
CASSPGLAASYNEQFF TGTGCTAGCAGCCCAGGACTAGCGGCCTCCTACAATGAGCAGTTCTTC . TRBD2 TRBJ2-1 TRBV7-7
CASSLTPDRVGVGKLFF TGTGCCAGCAGCCTCACTCCCGACAGGGTCGGGGTAGGAAAACTGTTTTTT . TRBD1 TRBJ1-4 TRBV9
CASSPGVGNTIYF TGTGCCAGCAGTCCAGGGGTTGGAAACACCATATATTTT . . TRBJ1-3 TRBV27
CASSLQGSDTGELFF TGTGCCAGCAGCTTACAGGGTTCGGACACCGGGGAGCTGTTTTTT . . TRBJ2-2 TRBV7-9
CASSSGVEYFNEQFF TGCGCCAGCAGCTCAGGGGTGGAGTACTTCAATGAGCAGTTCTTC . . TRBJ2-1 TRBV5-1
CASSPYPTTQGSSTDTQYF TGTGCCAGCTCACCTTACCCTACCACTCAGGGGAGTAGCACAGATACGCAGTATTTT . . TRBJ2-3 TRBV18
CASSSNPTGGAFF TGCGCCAGCAGCTCGAATCCGACAGGGGGTGCTTTCTTT . TRBD1 TRBJ1-1 TRBV5-1
CAISESDRGGYGYTF TGTGCCATCAGTGAGTCAGACAGGGGGGGTTATGGCTACACCTTC . TRBD1 TRBJ1-2 TRBV10-3
CASSVVYRGSREGGANVLTF TGTGCCAGCAGTGTTGTATACAGGGGATCCAGAGAGGGGGGGGCCAACGTCCTGACTTTC . TRBD1 TRBJ2-6 TRBV2
CASSSRTGDNEKLFF TGTGCCAGCAGCTCCAGGACAGGCGATAATGAAAAACTGTTTTTT . TRBD1 TRBJ1-4 TRBV9
CASSLQGAEAFF TGTGCCAGCAGCTTACAGGGGGCTGAAGCTTTCTTT few TRBD1 TRBJ1-1 TRBV7-2
CASSSKTGFFDSPLHF TGCGCCAGCAGCTCAAAGACAGGGTTTTTCGATTCACCCCTCCACTTT . TRBD1 TRBJ1-6 TRBV5-1
CASSLALNTEAFF TGTGCCAGCAGCTTAGCCCTGAACACTGAAGCTTTCTTT few . TRBJ1-1 TRBV7-8
CASSQGDTQYF TGTGCCAGCAGTCAGGGAGATACGCAGTATTTT . . TRBJ2-3 TRBV11-3
CSARNLDGYTF TGCAGTGCTAGAAATTTAGACGGCTACACCTTC . . TRBJ1-2 TRBV20-1
CASSRVNTEAFF TGTGCCAGTAGCCGAGTGAACACTGAAGCTTTCTTT . . TRBJ1-1 TRBV19
CASSVGFTEAFF TGTGCCAGCAGTGTAGGGTTCACTGAAGCTTTCTTT . . TRBJ1-1 TRBV9
CASSRLGLSNQPQHF TGCGCCAGCAGCCGCCTGGGATTAAGCAATCAGCCCCAGCATTTT . . TRBJ1-5 TRBV4-1
CASSPSDGDEKLFF TGTGCCAGCTCACCCTCTGACGGGGATGAAAAACTGTTTTTT . . TRBJ1-4 TRBV18
CASSLTRQGLDGYTF TGTGCCAGCAGCCTGACGCGCCAGGGGCTCGATGGCTACACCTTC . . TRBJ1-2 TRBV7-9
CASSPPGWGPSNTEAFF TGTGCCAGCTCACCACCGGGATGGGGCCCATCGAACACTGAAGCTTTCTTT . . TRBJ1-1 TRBV18
CATSRDVGGSSGGYTF TGTGCCACCAGCAGAGATGTTGGGGGCTCCTCGGGTGGCTACACCTTC once . TRBJ1-2 TRBV15
CASSQDHRGLTYSPLHF TGCGCCAGCAGCCAAGACCACAGGGGGCTAACTTATTCACCCCTCCACTTT . TRBD1 TRBJ1-6 TRBV4-1
CASSFMQTNEKLFF TGTGCCAGCAGCTTCATGCAGACTAATGAAAAACTGTTTTTT . . TRBJ1-4 TRBV7-9
CASSFRGTRGQAGNTIYF TGTGCCAGCAGCTTCCGGGGGACCCGGGGCCAAGCTGGAAACACCATATATTTT . . TRBJ1-3 TRBV11-2
CASTQLVGQYF TGTGCCAGCACCCAATTAGTAGGGCAGTACTTC . . TRBJ2-5 TRBV5-5
CASSLVADEGYTF TGCGCCAGCAGCTTGGTGGCGGATGAGGGCTACACCTTC . . TRBJ1-2 TRBV5-1
CASSVGLARETQYF TGTGCCAGCAGCGTAGGACTAGCGCGAGAGACCCAGTACTTC . TRBD2 TRBJ2-5 TRBV9
CASSYAGRVDEQYF TGTGCCAGCAGTTACGCAGGGAGAGTTGACGAGCAGTACTTC . . TRBJ2-7 TRBV6-6
CASSPRQGYGEKLFF TGTGCCAGCTCACCACGACAGGGGTATGGAGAAAAACTGTTTTTT . TRBD1 TRBJ1-4 TRBV18
CASSLDRGLSGYTF TGCGCCAGCAGCTTGGACAGGGGGTTAAGTGGCTACACCTTC . TRBD1 TRBJ1-2 TRBV5-1
CASAGQGVYNEQFF TGTGCCAGCGCGGGACAGGGGGTCTACAATGAGCAGTTCTTC . TRBD1 TRBJ2-1 TRBV19
CASSSPPGIRGYTF TGTGCCAGCAGCTCCCCCCCAGGCATCCGTGGCTACACCTTC . . TRBJ1-2 TRBV5-8
CASSTPGQGNSPLHF TGTGCCAGCAGTACCCCGGGACAGGGCAATTCACCCCTCCACTTT . TRBD1 TRBJ1-6 TRBV6-5
CASSQNRGSETQYF TGCGCCAGCAGCCAAAACAGGGGTTCAGAGACCCAGTACTTC . TRBD1 TRBJ2-5 TRBV4-3
CASSATAVGNQPQHF TGTGCCAGCAGTGCAACAGCCGTGGGCAATCAGCCCCAGCATTTT . . TRBJ1-5 TRBV28
CASSSAQNQPQHF TGTGCCAGCTCATCGGCGCAGAATCAGCCCCAGCATTTT few . TRBJ1-5 TRBV18
CASSPRSWTEAFF TGTGCCAGCAGTCCTAGGAGTTGGACTGAAGCTTTCTTT . . TRBJ1-1 TRBV6-1
CASSLEPGGQGYEQYF TGCGCCAGCAGCTTGGAACCCGGGGGACAGGGGTACGAGCAGTACTTC once TRBD1 TRBJ2-7 TRBV5-1
CASSYGETQYF TGTGCCAGCAGCTACGGGGAGACCCAGTACTTC . . TRBJ2-5 TRBV6-5
CASMGAGANVLTF TGTGCCAGCATGGGGGCTGGGGCCAACGTCCTGACTTTC . . TRBJ2-6 TRBV6-6
CASVPGQGNGYTF TGTGCCAGCGTACCGGGACAGGGTAATGGCTACACCTTC few TRBD1 TRBJ1-2 TRBV19
CASSSDRVSEQYF TGTGCCAGCAGCTCGGACAGGGTAAGCGAGCAGTACTTC . TRBD1 TRBJ2-7 TRBV7-8
CASSPWDTSILTGELFF TGTGCCAGCAGCCCTTGGGACACATCTATACTAACCGGGGAGCTGTTTTTT . . TRBJ2-2 TRBV7-7
CASSRDRGDYGYTF TGCGCCAGCAGCCGAGACAGGGGAGACTATGGCTACACCTTC . TRBD1 TRBJ1-2 TRBV4-3
CASSLDGRDSGNTIYF TGTGCCAGCAGCTTGGATGGACGCGACTCTGGAAACACCATATATTTT . . TRBJ1-3 TRBV5-4
CASSSVATEAFF TGCGCCAGCAGCTCAGTAGCCACTGAAGCTTTCTTT . . TRBJ1-1 TRBV5-1
CASSRDREETQYF TGTGCCAGCAGCAGAGACAGGGAAGAGACCCAGTACTTC . TRBD1 TRBJ2-5 TRBV28
CASNQGHNYGYTF TGTGCCAGCAACCAGGGACACAACTATGGCTACACCTTC . . TRBJ1-2 TRBV2